This record concerns one T cell receptor beta chain sequence. Its cognate antigen is unknown. This sample was taken from a study of T-cell memory formation after mild COVID-19. Study-level points and caveats: The study found balanced CD4/CD8 in clones contracting day 15 to 85 and a CD4+ lean in later expanders. Mostly located in CM and EM were contracting CD4+ clones, with contracting CD8+ clones located in EMRA. Within pre-infection memory, some responding clones were found, suggesting cross-reactive memory joined.

It was 5'RACE with constant-segment primers that produced the TCR alpha and TCR beta cDNA libraries, which carried sample barcodes and UMIs. One entry per CDR3 protein results from TCRdb running MiXCR on the 5' RACE reads. The sample lists 200,000 to 300,000 distinct CDR3 sequences, 16% occurring once. J was trimmed by 9 bases and V by 3 bases; bases with no gene match: 10. The CDR3 runs to 16 residues. CDR1 is LGHNA and CDR2 is YSLEER in the germline V gene. Sequencing input: PBMCs or a T cell subset sorted from them (not recorded which). The chain is built from TRBV4-3 and TRBJ2-3; 12 positions match TRBD1. The clonotype comes from a man younger than 35 who had mild COVID-19 (a few samples of this study predate the infection). Cell type and time point are not known. CDR3 in amino acids: CASSHLGQGASSTQYF. CDR3 DNA sequence: TGCGCCAGCAGCCACCTGGGACAGGGGGCATCAAGCACGCAGTATTTT.